One sample yielded the 11 T cell receptor beta chains listed below, sequenced in a study of T cells in Graves' hyperthyroidism and ophthalmopathy. It was RNA transcripts that yielded the amplified TCR beta CDR3 regions. The HTBI primer set drove a first-round RT-PCR of the TCR CDR3. TCRdb reanalysed the multiplex PCR reads using MiXCR and keeps one entry per CDR3 protein. The sample lists under 350,000 distinct CDR3 sequences, around a fifth occurring once. Sequencing was performed on blood. The receptors shown here come from a woman between 45 and 65 years old with Graves' hyperthyroidism.

This clonotype was picked up many times. The CDR3 region is CASSSRQGAYEQYF. CDR3 DNA sequence: TGCGCCAGCAGCTCCAGACAGGGGGCATACGAGCAGTACTTC. V is TRBV5-1 and J is TRBJ2-7, with 10 nucleotides matching TRBD1. V dropped 3 bases and J dropped 4; count of bases not matched to a gene: 4. Germline V gene lookup returns CDR1 SGHRS and CDR2 YFSETQ. The CDR3 length is 14 residues. The full variable domain, in which reference TRBV5-1 and TRBJ2-7 provide the parts outside the CDR3, is KAGVTQTPRYLIKTRGQQVTLSCSPISGHRSVSWYQQTPGQGLQFLFEYFSETQRNKGNFPGRFSGRQFSNSRSEMNVSTLELGDSALYLCASSSRQGAYEQYFGPGTRLTVT.

In its sample, this clonotype was seen a few times. The gene calls are TRBV28 and TRBJ1-5; D possibly corresponds to TRBD1 (6 bases). Looked up from germline, CDR1 is MDHEN and CDR2 is SYDVKM. Trimming took 9 bases from V and 9 from J, leaving 21 bases between them. CDR3 length: 14 residues. The CDR3 loop reads CASQFPGQGWPQHF. CDR3 DNA sequence: TGTGCCAGTCAATTCCCGGGACAAGGGTGGCCCCAGCATTTT.

This clonotype was seen ten or more times. This chain uses TRBV28 with TRBJ1-1; TRBD1 is a possible D gene (5 bases). V lost 2 bases, J lost 5 bases, and 15 bases lay in between. This CDR3 comprises 15 residues. Germline CDR1 is MDHEN and CDR2 is SYDVKM. The CDR3 here is CASSLQGGVETEAFF. Here the CDR3 DNA reads TGTGCCAGCAGTTTACAGGGTGGGGTTGAGACTGAAGCTTTCTTT.

Comments on this clonotype: At one of its ends the junction is not consistent with the germline gene, which may arise from a read error. The rearrangement joins TRBV6-1 to TRBJ2-1, with TRBD2 identical over 11 bases. This CDR3 spans 15 amino acids. Germline loops: CDR1 MNHNS, CDR2 SASEGT. Here the CDR3 reads CTSSRAASGGHEQFF. For the CDR3, the DNA is TGTACCAGCAGTAGAGCGGCTAGCGGGGGGCATGAACAGTTCTTC.

Ten or more counts support this clonotype. V usage is TRBV6-1 and J usage is TRBJ2-1; TRBD1 might be the D (6 bases). In germline, CDR1 is MNHNS, CDR2 SASEGT. V was shortened by 5 bases and J by 6 bases, with 11 bases between the two germline ends. The CDR3 totals 13 residues. Here the CDR3 DNA reads TGTGCCAGCAGTAGACAGGCAACCAATGAGCAGTTCTTC. It is translated as CASSRQATNEQFF.

This chain uses TRBV18 with TRBJ1-3; no definite D call. The CDR3 is 16 amino acids. Germline V CDR1 and CDR2: KGHSH, LQKENI. Trimming cost V 5 bases and J 1 base, with 15 bases left between them. CDR3 nucleotide sequence: TGTGCCAGCTCAACACACCTCGGCGGGTCTGGAAACACCATATATTTT. This gives the protein CASSTHLGGSGNTIYF.

The table lists this clonotype with many counts. V is TRBV5-5 and J is TRBJ1-1; weak D call: TRBD1 (6 bases). The CDR3 is 14 residues long. V gave up 0 bases and J gave up 3 bases, with 9 bases separating them. Per germline, CDR1 SGHKS and CDR2 YYEKEE (reference sequence). The CDR3 here is CASSLGGGHTEAFF. The CDR3, as DNA: TGTGCCAGCAGCTTGGGAGGGGGGCACACTGAAGCTTTCTTT. The full variable domain, its missing parts supplied by reference TRBV5-5 and TRBJ1-1, is DAGVTQSPTHLIKTRGQQVTLRCSPISGHKSVSWYQQVLGQGPQFIFQYYEKEERGRGNFPDRFSARQFPNYSSELNVNALLLGDSALYLCASSLGGGHTEAFFGQGTRLTVV.

This chain uses TRBV2 with TRBJ2-3; TRBD2 matches 8 bases. Trimming removed 8 bases from V and 0 bases from J; junction bases left unmatched: 4. This CDR3 region has 14 residues. Germline V CDR1 and CDR2: SNHLY, FYNNEI. The CDR3 bases are TGTGCCAGCCGCCGGGGGGGCAGCACAGATACGCAGTATTTT. It is translated as CASRRGGSTDTQYF.

This clonotype came up a few times. V usage is TRBV24-1 and J usage is TRBJ2-1; TRBD2 matches 11 bases. Germline V gives CDR1 KGHDR, CDR2 SFDVKD. V lost 2 bases and J lost 6; bases outside the gene matches: 2. The CDR3 totals 15 residues. The CDR3 nucleotides read TGTGCCACCAGTGATTCGGGGACTAGCGGCAATGAGCAGTTCTTC. This translates into CATSDSGTSGNEQFF.

This clonotype was recorded many times. As DNA, the CDR3 is TGCGCCAGCAGCCCGACGGGACAGTTCTACGAGCAGTACTTC. It specifies CASSPTGQFYEQYF. The genes are TRBV5-1 and TRBJ2-7; 7 bases are a match to TRBD1. Germline CDR1 reads SGHRS; CDR2 reads YFSETQ. V lost 4 bases and J lost 3; bases outside the gene matches: 7. The CDR3 has 14 residues.

This clonotype was detected many times. The chain recombines TRBV2 with TRBJ1-2; D perhaps matches TRBD1 (5 bases). This CDR3 is built from 12 residues. Trimming cost V 3 bases and J 8 bases, with 10 bases left between them. CDR1 is SNHLY, CDR2 FYNNEI, per germline. This chain's CDR3 is CASSDRVQGYTF. In nucleotides, the CDR3 is TGTGCCAGCAGTGACAGGGTTCAGGGCTACACCTTC. Combining the CDR3 with reference TRBV2 and TRBJ1-2 gives the whole variable domain EPEVTQTPSHQVTQMGQEVILRCVPISNHLYFYWYRQILGQKVEFLVSFYNNEISEKSEIFDDQFSVERPDGSNFTLKIRSTKLEDSAMYFCASSDRVQGYTFGSGTRLTVV.